This T cell receptor (beta chain) derives from a study of T cell repertoires in aging, cancer and after chemotherapy. Study details: About 8.8 million TCR reads made up the full dataset.

Amplification of TCR beta used genomic DNA extracted from peripheral blood. Findings of the study overall: Age-matched healthy donors had significantly more diverse, less clonal blood TCR repertoires than untreated cancer patients. Loss of evenness, beyond lost richness, contributed to age-related TCR diversity decline in cancer patients. Across the chemotherapy interval, each cancer cohort showed higher median generation probability, suggesting thymic rebound.

Multiplex touch-down PCR with TRB-A/B primers amplified rearranged V-D-J TRB sequences. MiXCR, applied by TCRdb to the multiplex PCR reads, yields one record per CDR3 protein. The table has 2,000 to 3,000 distinct CDR3 sequences, 50% to 80% seen once. Germline trimming cut 8 bases from V and 5 bases from J; bases unmatched to any gene: 7. Germline CDR1 LNHDA, CDR2 SQIVND (reference sequence). This CDR3 spans 14 amino acids. On this clonotype: No antigen is known for it.

The genes are TRBV19 and TRBJ2-2; TRBD1 matches 8 bases. The sample taken for sequencing was blood. The TCR comes from a human donor with a solid tumor. The CDR3 region is CASYRGTETGELFF. The DNA of the CDR3 is TGTGCCAGTTACAGGGGGACGGAAACCGGGGAGCTGTTTTTT.